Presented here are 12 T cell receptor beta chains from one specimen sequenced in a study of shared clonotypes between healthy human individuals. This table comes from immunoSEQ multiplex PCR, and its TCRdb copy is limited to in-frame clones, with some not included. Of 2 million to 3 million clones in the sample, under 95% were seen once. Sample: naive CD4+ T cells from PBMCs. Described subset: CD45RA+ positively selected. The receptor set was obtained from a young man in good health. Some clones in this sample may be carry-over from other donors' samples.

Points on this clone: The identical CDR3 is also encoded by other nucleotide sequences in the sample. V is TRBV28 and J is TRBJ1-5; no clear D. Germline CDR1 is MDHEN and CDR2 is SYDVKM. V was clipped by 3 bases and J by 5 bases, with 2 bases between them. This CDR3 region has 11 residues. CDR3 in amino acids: CASSFHQPQHF. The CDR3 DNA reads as TGTGCCAGCAGTTTTCATCAGCCCCAGCATTTT.

The CDR3 coding sequence is TGTGCCAGCAGTGAGGGGAGAGGGACTAGCGGGATGACTACGCAGTATTTT. It is translated as CASSEGRGTSGMTTQYF. The V call is TRBV6-4, the J call TRBJ2-3, with TRBD2 matching 13 bases. V lost 3 bases to trimming and J lost 8 bases; unmatched junction nucleotides: 11. The CDR3 sequence is 17 residues long. Per the germline V gene, CDR1 is MRHNA and CDR2 is SNTAGT.

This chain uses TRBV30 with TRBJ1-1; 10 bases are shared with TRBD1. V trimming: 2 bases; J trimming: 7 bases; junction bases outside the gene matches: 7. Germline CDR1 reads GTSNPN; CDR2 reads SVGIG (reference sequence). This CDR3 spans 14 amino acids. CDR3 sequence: CAWSPGQGPDEAFF. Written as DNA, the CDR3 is TGTGCCTGGAGTCCGGGACAGGGGCCTGATGAAGCTTTCTTT. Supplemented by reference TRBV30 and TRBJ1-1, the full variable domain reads SQTIHQWPATLVQPVGSPLSLECTVEGTSNPNLYWYRQAAGRGLQLLFYSVGIGQISSEVPQNLSASRPQDRQFILSSKKLLLSDSGFYLCAWSPGQGPDEAFFGQGTRLTVV.

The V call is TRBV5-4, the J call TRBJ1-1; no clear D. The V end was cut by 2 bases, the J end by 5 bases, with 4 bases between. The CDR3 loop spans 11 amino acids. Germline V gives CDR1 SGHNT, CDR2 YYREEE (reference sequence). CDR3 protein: CASSFQTEAFF. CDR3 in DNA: TGTGCCAGCAGCTTTCAGACTGAAGCTTTCTTT.

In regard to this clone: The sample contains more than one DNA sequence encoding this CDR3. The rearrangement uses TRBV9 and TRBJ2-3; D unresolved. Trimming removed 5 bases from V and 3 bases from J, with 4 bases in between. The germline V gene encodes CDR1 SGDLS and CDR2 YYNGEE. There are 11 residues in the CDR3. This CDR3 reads CASRGTDTQYF. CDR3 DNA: TGTGCCAGCAGAGGGACAGATACGCAGTATTTT.

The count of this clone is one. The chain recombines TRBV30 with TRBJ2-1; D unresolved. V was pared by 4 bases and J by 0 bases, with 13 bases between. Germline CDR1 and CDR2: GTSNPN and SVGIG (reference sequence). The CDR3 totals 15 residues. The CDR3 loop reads CAWTRMTGSYNEQFF. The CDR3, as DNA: TGTGCCTGGACCAGAATGACTGGCTCCTACAATGAGCAGTTCTTC.

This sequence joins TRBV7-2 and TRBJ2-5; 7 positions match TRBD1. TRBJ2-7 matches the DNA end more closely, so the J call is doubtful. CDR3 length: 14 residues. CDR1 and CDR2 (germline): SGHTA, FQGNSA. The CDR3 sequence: CASSSQTGLYEQYF. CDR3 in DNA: TGTGCCAGCAGCTCTCAGACAGGGCTCTACGAGCAGTACTTC.

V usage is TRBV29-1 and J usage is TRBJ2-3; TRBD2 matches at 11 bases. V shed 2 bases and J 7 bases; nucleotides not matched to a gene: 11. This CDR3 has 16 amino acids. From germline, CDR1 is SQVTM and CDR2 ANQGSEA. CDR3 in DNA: TGCAGCGTTGAAACGACTAGCGGGGTTCCCGTTTATACGCAGTATTTT. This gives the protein CSVETTSGVPVYTQYF.

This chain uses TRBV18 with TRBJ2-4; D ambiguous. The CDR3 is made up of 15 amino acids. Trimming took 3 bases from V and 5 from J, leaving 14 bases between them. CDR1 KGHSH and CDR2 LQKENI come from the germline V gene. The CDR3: CASSPASRPENIQYF. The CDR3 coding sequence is TGTGCCAGCTCACCTGCAAGCAGGCCCGAAAACATTCAGTACTTC.

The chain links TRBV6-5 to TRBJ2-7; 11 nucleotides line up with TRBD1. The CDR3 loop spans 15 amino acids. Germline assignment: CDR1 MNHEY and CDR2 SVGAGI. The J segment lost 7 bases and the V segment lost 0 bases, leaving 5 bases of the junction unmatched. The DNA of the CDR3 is TGTGCCAGCAGTTACTCGGGACAGGGGGTTTCTGAGCAGTACTTC. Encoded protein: CASSYSGQGVSEQYF.

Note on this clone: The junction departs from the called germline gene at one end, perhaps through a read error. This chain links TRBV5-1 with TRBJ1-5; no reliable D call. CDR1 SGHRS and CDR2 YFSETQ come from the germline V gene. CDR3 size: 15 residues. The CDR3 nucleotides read TGCGCCAACAGCGCCACTGCAGGCTGGAATCAGCCCCAGCATTTT. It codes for CANSATAGWNQPQHF.

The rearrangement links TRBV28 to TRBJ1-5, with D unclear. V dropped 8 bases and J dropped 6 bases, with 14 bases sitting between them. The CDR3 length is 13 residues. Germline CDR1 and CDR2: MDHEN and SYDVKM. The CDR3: CASWHAGFQPQHF. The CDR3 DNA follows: TGTGCCAGCTGGCACGCTGGTTTTCAGCCCCAGCATTTT.